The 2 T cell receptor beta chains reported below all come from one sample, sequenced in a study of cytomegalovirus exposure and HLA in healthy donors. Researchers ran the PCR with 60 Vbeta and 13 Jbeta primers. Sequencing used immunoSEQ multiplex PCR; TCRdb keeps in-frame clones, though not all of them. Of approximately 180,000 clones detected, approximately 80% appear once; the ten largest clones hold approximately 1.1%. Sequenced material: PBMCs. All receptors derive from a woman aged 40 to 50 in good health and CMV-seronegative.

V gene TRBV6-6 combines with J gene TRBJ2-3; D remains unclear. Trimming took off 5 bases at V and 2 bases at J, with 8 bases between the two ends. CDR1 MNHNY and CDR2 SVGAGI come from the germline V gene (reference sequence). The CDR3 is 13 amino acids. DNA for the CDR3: TGTGCCAGCAGTACACGTCCCACAGATACGCAGTATTTT. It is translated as CASSTRPTDTQYF.

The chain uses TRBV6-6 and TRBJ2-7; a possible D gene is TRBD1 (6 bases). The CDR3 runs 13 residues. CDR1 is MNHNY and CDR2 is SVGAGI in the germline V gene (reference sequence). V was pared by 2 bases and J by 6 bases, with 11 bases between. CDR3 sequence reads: CASSYEGVGEQYF. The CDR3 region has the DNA TGTGCCAGCAGTTACGAGGGGGTGGGCGAGCAGTACTTC.